Each of the 2 T cell receptor beta chains below was sequenced from the same sample in a study of spatial heterogeneity in lung cancer. Documented time point: sample taken at primary tumor resection. From tumor, nontumor lung or frozen PBMC, whole RNA was taken unsorted for sequencing. One entry per CDR3 protein results from TCRdb running MiXCR on the 5' RACE reads. The sample has 70,000 to 90,000 distinct CDR3 sequences, about 14% seen once. Sequences were derived from PBMCs, sampled at surgery. The receptor source for this set is a male donor with early-stage non-small cell lung cancer.

This clonotype has just a few counts. The genes are TRBV30 and TRBJ1-1; a weak D match, TRBD1 (6 bases). Trimming pared 0 bases from V and 7 bases from J, leaving 15 bases between. Germline CDR1 reads GTSNPN; CDR2 reads SVGIG (reference sequence). The CDR3 has 14 residues. The CDR3 region is CAWSVLSGAIEAFF. CDR3 DNA sequence: TGTGCCTGGAGTGTACTGTCGGGGGCGATTGAAGCTTTCTTT.

This clonotype has only a few counts. The genes are TRBV6-6 and TRBJ2-7; 10 nucleotides agree with TRBD1. The CDR3 has 15 residues. The germline V gene has CDR1 MNHNY and CDR2 SVGAGI (reference sequence). V was pared by 6 bases and J by 4 bases, with 9 bases of the junction left unmatched. The CDR3 here is CASSREGTGVYEQYF. The CDR3 DNA is TGTGCCAGCAGCCGAGAAGGGACAGGGGTTTACGAGCAGTACTTC.